This T cell receptor (beta chain) is from a study of cytomegalovirus exposure and HLA in healthy donors. Study-level background: For the approximately 420 genotyped donors, more than 80% fell within the Caucasian-associated ancestry cluster.

Germline V gene lookup returns CDR1 SGHDN and CDR2 FVKESK. The junction had 5 bases not matched to a gene; V was cut back by 4 bases and J by 4 bases. The CDR3 runs to 14 residues. 60 Vbeta and 13 Jbeta primers were used in PCR. Sequenced by immunoSEQ multiplex PCR; TCRdb stores in-frame clones only, minus some. In all, the sample yields 110,000 to 150,000 clones. With regard to this clone: Antigen specificity is unknown.

Study results and limitations: Reportedly, diagnosis of cytomegalovirus status by the classifier showed high specificity and sensitivity. There were some V segments, including TRBV6-2 and TRBV6-3, excluded as indistinguishable.

This TCR was recovered from a man aged 40-49 years in good health and CMV-seronegative. J is TRBJ1-1 and V is TRBV14; 8 bases line up with TRBD1. The sequenced sample consisted of PBMCs. The CDR3 region has the DNA TGTGCCAGCAGCCGAAAACAGGGGGGCACTGAAGCTTTCTTT. It yields the protein CASSRKQGGTEAFF.